The 9 T cell receptor beta chains listed next were all sequenced from one sample in a study of vaccination and CD4 T cells after COVID-19. Indicated treatment: approximately nine-day PBMC culture with coronavirus spike peptide pools or control peptides (ViraFEST assay). Sequencing of cultured CD4+ T cell DNA used the Oncomine TCR Beta short-read assay. One entry per CDR3 protein results from TCRdb running MiXCR on the PCR reads. The table records over 10,000 distinct CDR3 sequences, approximately 52% of them present only once. These receptors are not linked to any known antigen. Material for sequencing was CD4+ T cells from blood, cultured in vitro. Receptors originate from a human donor who had recovered from COVID-19.

The rearrangement uses TRBV6-1 and TRBJ2-5; D gene uncertain. The length of the CDR3 is 13 residues. V was cut by 6 bases and J by 5 bases, with 13 bases left in between. Germline-derived CDR1 and CDR2 are MNHNS and SASEGT. The CDR3 DNA sequence: TGTGCCAGCAGCCGGATAGGTGGGGAGACCCAGTACTTC. Its protein is CASSRIGGETQYF.

The chain links TRBV6-1 to TRBJ2-2; possibly TRBD2 for D (5 bases). This CDR3 spans 15 amino acids. V gave up 5 bases and J gave up 10 bases, with 20 bases separating them. The germline CDR1 and CDR2 sequences are MNHNS and SASEGT. The CDR3 is CASSPREPTIKELFF. The CDR3 DNA follows: TGTGCCAGCAGTCCACGTGAGCCGACTATAAAGGAGCTGTTTTTT.

This rearrangement joins TRBV5-1 to TRBJ1-3, with a possible D match to TRBD1 (6 bases). V lost 1 base and J 7 bases, leaving 15 bases between the germline ends. The CDR3 is 15 residues long. Per germline, CDR1 SGHRS and CDR2 YFSETQ. CDR3 bases: TGCGCCAGCAGCTTGACAGGGCCTCCCAGGAACACCATATATTTT. Its protein product is CASSLTGPPRNTIYF.

This clonotype was counted between two and nine times. This sequence joins TRBV2 and TRBJ1-2, with a possible D match to TRBD1 (5 bases). The germline V and J ends were trimmed by 5 bases and 0 bases, with 10 bases remaining between them. Germline assignment: CDR1 SNHLY and CDR2 FYNNEI. CDR3 length equals 14 residues. DNA of the CDR3: TGTGCCAGCAGTTCCCAGGGTTCTAACTATGGCTACACCTTC. This sequence encodes CASSSQGSNYGYTF.

The chain combines TRBV18 with TRBJ2-3; D ambiguous. The germline CDR1 and CDR2 sequences are KGHSH and LQKENI. V gave up 3 bases and J gave up 4 bases, with 11 bases separating them. The CDR3 consists of 14 residues. As DNA, the CDR3 is TGTGCCAGCTCACCCCTTAACCAGGCAGATACGCAGTATTTT. Its translation is CASSPLNQADTQYF. The complete variable domain, with remaining parts taken from reference TRBV18 and TRBJ2-3, reads NAGVMQNPRHLVRRRGQEARLRCSPMKGHSHVYWYRQLPEEGLKFMVYLQKENIIDESGMPKERFSAEFPKEGPSILRIQQVVRGDSAAYFCASSPLNQADTQYFGPGTRLTVL.

V usage is TRBV20-1 and J usage is TRBJ2-1; the match to TRBD1 covers 8 bases. Trimming at V came to 0 bases and at J to 5 bases, leaving 6 bases not matched to a gene. The CDR3 extends over 15 amino acids. Germline-derived CDR1 and CDR2 are DFQATT and SNEGSKA (reference sequence). CDR3 sequence reads: CSARELGTGHNEQFF. CDR3 DNA sequence: TGCAGTGCTAGAGAGCTAGGGACAGGCCACAATGAGCAGTTCTTC.

This clonotype occurred a few times. The V and J genes are TRBV20-1 and TRBJ1-2; tentative D call: TRBD1 (5 bases). V was clipped by 0 bases and J by 2 bases, with 19 bases between them. CDR3 size: 17 residues. In germline, CDR1 is DFQATT, CDR2 SNEGSKA (reference sequence). This CDR3 is CSARDPRGAGFNYGYTF. The CDR3 DNA is TGCAGTGCTAGAGATCCCCGGGGTGCAGGGTTCAACTATGGCTACACCTTC.

This chain uses TRBV28 with TRBJ2-3; maybe TRBD2 (6 bases). The length of the CDR3 is 13 residues. The V gene lost 6 bases and the J gene lost 6 bases, with 13 bases spanning the gap. Germline assignment: CDR1 MDHEN and CDR2 SYDVKM. As DNA, the CDR3 is TGTGCCAGCAGGGGAGGTACAGAGGATACGCAGTATTTT. It codes for CASRGGTEDTQYF.

The chain carries TRBV5-1 and TRBJ1-2; maybe TRBD1 (6 bases). The CDR3 sequence is 13 residues long. Germline CDR1 is SGHRS and CDR2 is YFSETQ. The V gene lost 0 bases and the J gene lost 6 bases, with 9 bases spanning the gap. Here the CDR3 reads CASSLGTVDGYTF. DNA for the CDR3: TGCGCCAGCAGCTTGGGGACAGTAGATGGCTACACCTTC.